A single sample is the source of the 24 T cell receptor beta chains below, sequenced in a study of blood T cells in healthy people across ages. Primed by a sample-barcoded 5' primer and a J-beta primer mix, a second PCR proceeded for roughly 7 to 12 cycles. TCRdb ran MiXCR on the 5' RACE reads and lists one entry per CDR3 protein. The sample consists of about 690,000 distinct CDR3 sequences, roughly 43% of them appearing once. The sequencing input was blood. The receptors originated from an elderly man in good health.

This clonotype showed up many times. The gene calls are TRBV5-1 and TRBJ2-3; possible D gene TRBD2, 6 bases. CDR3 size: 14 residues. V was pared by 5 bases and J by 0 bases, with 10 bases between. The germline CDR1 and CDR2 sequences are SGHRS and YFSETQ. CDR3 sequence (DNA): TGCGCCAGCAGGGAGGGCCGGAGCACAGATACGCAGTATTTT. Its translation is CASREGRSTDTQYF.

Here the CDR3 reads CASSYVLPRRETQYF. Written as DNA, the CDR3 is TGTGCCAGCAGTTATGTGCTCCCCCGGAGAGAGACCCAGTACTTC. This chain joins TRBV6-2 or TRBV6-3 and TRBJ2-5; D is undetermined. The CDR3 covers 15 residues. V was cut by 3 bases and J by 4 bases, with 15 bases left in between. Germline-derived CDR1 and CDR2 are MNHEY and SVGEGT.

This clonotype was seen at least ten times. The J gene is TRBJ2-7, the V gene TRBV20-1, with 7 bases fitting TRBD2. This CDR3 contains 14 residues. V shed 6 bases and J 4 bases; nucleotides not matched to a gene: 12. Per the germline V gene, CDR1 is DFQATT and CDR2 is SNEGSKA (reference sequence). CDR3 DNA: TGCAGTGCCAACCCCGGGTCTAGCGGATACGAGCAGTACTTC. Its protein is CSANPGSSGYEQYF.

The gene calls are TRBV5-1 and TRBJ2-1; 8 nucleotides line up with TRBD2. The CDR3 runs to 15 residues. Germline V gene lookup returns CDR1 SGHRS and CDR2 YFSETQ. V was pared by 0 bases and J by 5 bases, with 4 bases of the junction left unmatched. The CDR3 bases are TGCGCCAGCAGCTTGGGGACTAGCAGAAACAATGAGCAGTTCTTC. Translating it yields CASSLGTSRNNEQFF. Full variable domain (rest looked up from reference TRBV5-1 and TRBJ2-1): KAGVTQTPRYLIKTRGQQVTLSCSPISGHRSVSWYQQTPGQGLQFLFEYFSETQRNKGNFPGRFSGRQFSNSRSEMNVSTLELGDSALYLCASSLGTSRNNEQFFGPGTRLTVL.

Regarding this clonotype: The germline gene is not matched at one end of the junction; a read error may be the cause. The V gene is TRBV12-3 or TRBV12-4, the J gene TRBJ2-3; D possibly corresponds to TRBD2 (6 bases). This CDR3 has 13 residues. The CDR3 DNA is TGTGCCTGCACTCCAGGAACGGGAGATGCGCAGTATTTT. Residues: CACTPGTGDAQYF.

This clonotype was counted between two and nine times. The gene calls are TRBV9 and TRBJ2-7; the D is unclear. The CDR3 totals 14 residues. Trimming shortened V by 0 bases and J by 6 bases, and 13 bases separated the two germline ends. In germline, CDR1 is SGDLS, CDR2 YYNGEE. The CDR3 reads CASSVELYPSEQYF. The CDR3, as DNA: TGTGCCAGCAGCGTAGAGTTATATCCCTCCGAGCAGTACTTC.

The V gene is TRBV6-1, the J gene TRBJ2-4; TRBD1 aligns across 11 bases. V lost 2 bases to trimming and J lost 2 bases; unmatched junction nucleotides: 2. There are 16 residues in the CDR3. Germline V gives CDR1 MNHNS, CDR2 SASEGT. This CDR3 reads CASSEQDRGPKNIQYF. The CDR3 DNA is TGTGCCAGCAGTGAACAGGACAGGGGGCCCAAAAACATTCAGTACTTC.

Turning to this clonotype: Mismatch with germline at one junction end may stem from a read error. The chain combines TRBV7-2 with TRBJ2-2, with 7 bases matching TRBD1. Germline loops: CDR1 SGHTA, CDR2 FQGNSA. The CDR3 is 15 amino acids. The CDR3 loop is CAGSSPTGVTGELFF. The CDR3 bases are TGTGCCGGCAGCTCCCCAACAGGGGTCACCGGGGAGCTGTTTTTT.

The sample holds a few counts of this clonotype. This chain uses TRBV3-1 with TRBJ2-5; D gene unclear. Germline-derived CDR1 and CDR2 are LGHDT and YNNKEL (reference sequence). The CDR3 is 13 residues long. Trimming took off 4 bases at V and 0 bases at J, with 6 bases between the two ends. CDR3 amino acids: CASSRIDQETQYF. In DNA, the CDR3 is TGTGCCAGCAGCCGGATTGACCAAGAGACCCAGTACTTC.

CDR3 bases: TGTGCCAGCAGTGTCTCACTGGCACAAGAGACCCAGTACTTC. The encoded protein is CASSVSLAQETQYF. The gene calls are TRBV2 and TRBJ2-5; no clear D gene. V was pared by 4 bases and J by 2 bases, with 11 bases between. Looked up from germline, CDR1 is SNHLY and CDR2 is FYNNEI. The CDR3 contains 14 residues. Full variable domain (rest looked up from reference TRBV2 and TRBJ2-5): EPEVTQTPSHQVTQMGQEVILRCVPISNHLYFYWYRQILGQKVEFLVSFYNNEISEKSEIFDDQFSVERPDGSNFTLKIRSTKLEDSAMYFCASSVSLAQETQYFGPGTRLLVL.

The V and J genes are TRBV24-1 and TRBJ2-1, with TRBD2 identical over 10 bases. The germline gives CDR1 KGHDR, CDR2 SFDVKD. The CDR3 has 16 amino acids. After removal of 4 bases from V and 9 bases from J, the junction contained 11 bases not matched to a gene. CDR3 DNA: TGTGCCACCAGTGAGGGGGGACTAGCGCGAGAAGGTGAGCAGTTCTTC. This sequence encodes CATSEGGLAREGEQFF.

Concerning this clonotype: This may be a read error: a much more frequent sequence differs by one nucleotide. CDR3 region: CAWSKGRAYGQYF. CDR3 DNA sequence: TGTGCCTGGAGTAAGGGCAGAGCCTACGGGCAGTACTTC. The chain combines TRBV30 with TRBJ2-7; D gene unclear. The CDR3 loop spans 13 amino acids. CDR1 is GTSNPN, CDR2 SVGIG, per germline (reference sequence).

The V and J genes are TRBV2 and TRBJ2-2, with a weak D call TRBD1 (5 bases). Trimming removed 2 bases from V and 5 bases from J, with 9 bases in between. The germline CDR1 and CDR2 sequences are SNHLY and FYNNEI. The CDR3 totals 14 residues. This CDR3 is CASSEQGWTGELFF. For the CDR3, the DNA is TGTGCCAGCAGTGAACAGGGATGGACCGGGGAGCTGTTTTTT.

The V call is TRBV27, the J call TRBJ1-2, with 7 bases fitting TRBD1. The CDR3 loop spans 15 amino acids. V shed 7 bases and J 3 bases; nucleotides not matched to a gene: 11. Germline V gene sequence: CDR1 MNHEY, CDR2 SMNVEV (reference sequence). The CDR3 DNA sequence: TGTGCCAGCACGAAAAACAGGGGCGCGGACTATGGCTACACCTTC. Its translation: CASTKNRGADYGYTF.

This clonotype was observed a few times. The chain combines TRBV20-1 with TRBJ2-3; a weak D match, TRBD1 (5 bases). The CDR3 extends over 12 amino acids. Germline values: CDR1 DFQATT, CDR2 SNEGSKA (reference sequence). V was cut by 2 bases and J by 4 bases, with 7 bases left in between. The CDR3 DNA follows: TGCAGTGCTAGACCCAGGGCAGATACGCAGTATTTT. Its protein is CSARPRADTQYF.

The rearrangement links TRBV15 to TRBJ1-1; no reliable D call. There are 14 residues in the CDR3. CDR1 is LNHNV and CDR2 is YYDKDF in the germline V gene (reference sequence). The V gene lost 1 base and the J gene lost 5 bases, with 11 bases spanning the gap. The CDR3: CATSRGFSGTEAFF. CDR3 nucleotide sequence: TGTGCCACCAGCAGAGGTTTCAGCGGTACTGAAGCTTTCTTT.

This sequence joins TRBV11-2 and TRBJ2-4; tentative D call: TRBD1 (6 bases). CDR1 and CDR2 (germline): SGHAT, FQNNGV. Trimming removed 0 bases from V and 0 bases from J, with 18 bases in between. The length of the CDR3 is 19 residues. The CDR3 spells CASSLEADSPSLAKNIQYF. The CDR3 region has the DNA TGTGCCAGCAGCTTAGAAGCGGACAGCCCCTCCCTAGCCAAAAACATTCAGTACTTC.

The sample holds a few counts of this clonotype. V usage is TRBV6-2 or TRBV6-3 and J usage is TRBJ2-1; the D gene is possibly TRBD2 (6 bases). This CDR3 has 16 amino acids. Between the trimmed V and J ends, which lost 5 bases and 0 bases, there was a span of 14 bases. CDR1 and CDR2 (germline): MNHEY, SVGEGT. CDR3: CASSKDYPSSYNEQFF. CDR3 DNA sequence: TGTGCCAGCAGTAAGGACTACCCGAGCTCCTACAATGAGCAGTTCTTC.

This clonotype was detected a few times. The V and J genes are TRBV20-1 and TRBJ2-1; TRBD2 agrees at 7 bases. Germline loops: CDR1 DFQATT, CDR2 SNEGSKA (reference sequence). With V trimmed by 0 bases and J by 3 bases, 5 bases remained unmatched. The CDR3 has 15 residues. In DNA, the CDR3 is TGCAGTGCTAGAGATCGAACGGGGGGCTACAATGAGCAGTTCTTC. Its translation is CSARDRTGGYNEQFF.

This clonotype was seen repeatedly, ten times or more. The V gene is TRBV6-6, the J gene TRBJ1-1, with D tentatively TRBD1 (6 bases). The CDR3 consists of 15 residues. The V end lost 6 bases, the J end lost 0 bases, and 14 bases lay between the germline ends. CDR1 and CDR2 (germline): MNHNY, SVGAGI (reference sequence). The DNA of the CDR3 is TGTGCCAGCAGAACCTCACAGGGAATGAACACTGAAGCTTTCTTT. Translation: CASRTSQGMNTEAFF.

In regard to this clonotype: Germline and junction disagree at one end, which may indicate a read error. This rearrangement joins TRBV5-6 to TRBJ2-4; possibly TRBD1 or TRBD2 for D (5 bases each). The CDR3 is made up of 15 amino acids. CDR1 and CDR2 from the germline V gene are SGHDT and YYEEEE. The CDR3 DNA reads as TGTGCCAACAGCTGGGGGACGGGTTTCAAAAACATTCAGTACTTC. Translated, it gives CANSWGTGFKNIQYF. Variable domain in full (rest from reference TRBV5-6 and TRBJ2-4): DAGVTQSPTHLIKTRGQQVTLRCSPKSGHDTVSWYQQALGQGPQFIFQYYEEEERQRGNFPDRFSGHQFPNYSSELNVNALLLGDSALYLCANSWGTGFKNIQYFGAGTRLSVL.

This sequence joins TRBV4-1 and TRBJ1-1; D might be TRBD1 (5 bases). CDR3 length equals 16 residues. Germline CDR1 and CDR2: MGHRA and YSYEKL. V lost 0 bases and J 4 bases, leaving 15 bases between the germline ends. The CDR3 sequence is CASSQEGTRVGTEAFF. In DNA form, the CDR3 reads TGCGCCAGCAGCCAAGAGGGGACGAGGGTGGGCACTGAAGCTTTCTTT.

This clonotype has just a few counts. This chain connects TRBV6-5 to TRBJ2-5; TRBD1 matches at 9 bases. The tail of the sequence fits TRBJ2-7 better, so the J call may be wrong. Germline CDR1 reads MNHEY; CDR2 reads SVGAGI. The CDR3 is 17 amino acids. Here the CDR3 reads CASSYTPPGQGPHEQYF. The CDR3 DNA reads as TGTGCCAGCAGTTACACACCACCCGGACAGGGGCCCCACGAGCAGTACTTC.

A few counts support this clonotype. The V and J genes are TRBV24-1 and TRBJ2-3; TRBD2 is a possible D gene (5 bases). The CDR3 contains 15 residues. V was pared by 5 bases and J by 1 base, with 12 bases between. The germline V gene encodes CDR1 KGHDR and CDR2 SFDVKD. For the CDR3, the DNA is TGTGCCACCAGTGGTGGTCGGGGTGGCACAGATACGCAGTATTTT. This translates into CATSGGRGGTDTQYF.